This TCR beta chain was found in a study of CD8 T cells in ankylosing spondylitis. Per the germline V gene, CDR1 is MNHEY and CDR2 is SVGAGI. The CDR3 is made up of 15 amino acids. The germline V and J ends were trimmed by 0 bases and 1 base, with 8 bases remaining between them. This clonotype has ten or more counts. TCRdb reprocessed the 5' RACE reads with MiXCR, giving one entry per CDR3 protein. The sample lists 200,000 to 250,000 distinct CDR3 sequences; around 11% were seen once. The TCR originated in a male donor with ankylosing spondylitis or in good health (not recorded which). Material: blood, either unsorted or a sorted T cell fraction (not recorded which). This rearrangement joins TRBV6-5 to TRBJ2-3; D is uncertain. CDR3 nucleotide sequence: TGTGCCAGCAGTTACTCTAACACAGGCACAGATACGCAGTATTTT. This sequence encodes CASSYSNTGTDTQYF.